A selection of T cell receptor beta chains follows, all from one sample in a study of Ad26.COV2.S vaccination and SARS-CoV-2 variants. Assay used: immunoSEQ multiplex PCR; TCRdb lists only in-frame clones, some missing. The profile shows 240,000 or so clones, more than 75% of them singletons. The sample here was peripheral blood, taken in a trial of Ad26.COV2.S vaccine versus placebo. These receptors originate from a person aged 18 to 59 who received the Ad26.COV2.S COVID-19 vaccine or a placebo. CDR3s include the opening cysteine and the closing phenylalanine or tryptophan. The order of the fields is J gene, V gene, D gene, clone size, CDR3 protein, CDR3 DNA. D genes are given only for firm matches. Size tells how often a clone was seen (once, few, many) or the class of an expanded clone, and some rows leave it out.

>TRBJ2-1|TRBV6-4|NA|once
CASSDREYNEQFF
TGTGCCAGCAGTGACCGAGAATACAATGAGCAGTTCTTC
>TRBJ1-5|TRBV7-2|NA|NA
CASSSQGPRGPQHF
TGTGCCAGCAGCTCACAGGGTCCAAGGGGGCCCCAGCATTTT
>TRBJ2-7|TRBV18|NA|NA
CASSSASSPYGYEQYF
TGTGCCAGCTCATCGGCCTCGTCCCCTTACGGTTACGAGCAGTACTTC
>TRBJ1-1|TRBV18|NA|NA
CASSPGRQNTEAFF
TGTGCCAGCTCACCGGGACGGCAGAACACTGAAGCTTTCTTT
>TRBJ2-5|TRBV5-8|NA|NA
CASSLVGWRPNQETQYF
TGTGCCAGCAGCTTGGTGGGATGGCGGCCTAACCAAGAGACCCAGTACTTC
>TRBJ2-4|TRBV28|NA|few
CASSSSGTLGRNIQYF
TGTGCCAGCAGTTCCTCCGGGACCCTGGGGAGAAACATTCAGTACTTC
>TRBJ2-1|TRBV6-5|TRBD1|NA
CASSYVAGGNNEQFF
TGTGCCAGCAGTTACGTGGCAGGGGGAAACAATGAGCAGTTCTTC
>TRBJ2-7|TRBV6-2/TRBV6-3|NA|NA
CASSYSRVVSYEQYF
TGTGCCAGCAGTTACTCGAGGGTTGTGTCCTACGAGCAGTACTTC
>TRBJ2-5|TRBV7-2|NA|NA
CASSQGQKETQYF
TGTGCCAGCAGCCAGGGGCAGAAAGAGACCCAGTACTTC
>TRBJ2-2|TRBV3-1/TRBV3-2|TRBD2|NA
CASRVGLASGELFF
TGTGCCAGCAGGGTGGGACTAGCCAGCGGGGAGCTGTTTTTT
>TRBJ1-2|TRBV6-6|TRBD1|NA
CASSPGTGHGYTF
TGTGCCAGCAGTCCTGGGACAGGGCATGGCTACACCTTC
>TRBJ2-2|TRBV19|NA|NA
CASSILGHNTGELFF
TGTGCCAGTAGTATTTTGGGCCACAACACCGGGGAGCTGTTTTTT
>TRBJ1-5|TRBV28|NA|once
CASSPSVPQPQHF
TGTGCCAGCTCCCCTTCCGTTCCCCAGCCCCAGCATTTT
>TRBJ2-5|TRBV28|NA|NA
CASSLLASQGTQYF
TGTGCCAGCTCCCTATTAGCGAGCCAGGGGACCCAGTACTTC